Listed below are T cell receptor beta chains from one sample, sequenced in a study of blood T cell repertoires in COVID-19. Measured with immunoSEQ multiplex PCR; TCRdb has only the in-frame clones, and not every one. The sample contains approximately 300,000 clones, approximately 88% of which appear only once. The sample comprised PBMCs or T cells enriched from blood (not recorded which). The receptors here all came from a man in his sixties who had recovered from COVID-19. Both conserved end residues are trimmed from each CDR3.

TRBV18	TRBJ2-5	ASSPYRDRGETQY
TRBV11-3	TRBJ1-2	ASSDQGSGYT
TRBV7-7	TRBJ2-7	ASSFGQGESYEQY
TRBV2	TRBJ2-1	ASTRDSSYNEQF
TRBV5-4	TRBJ2-4	ASGDRGNIQY
TRBV2	TRBJ2-6	ASSLTGPGANVLT
TRBV19	TRBJ1-2	ASSTTGGGYGYT
TRBV11-2	TRBJ1-1	ASSRTDGGNTEAF
TRBV29-1	TRBJ2-6	SARTGAGANVLT
TRBV9	TRBJ2-2	ASSVVAVNTGELF
TRBV18	TRBJ2-7	ASSPLGQYSYEQY
TRBV5-1	TRBJ2-5	ASSLGTTQETQY
TRBV6-2/TRBV6-3	TRBJ2-1	ASSSTGSSYNEQF
TRBV6-1	TRBJ2-7	ASSALAGGYEQY
TRBV30	TRBJ2-3	AWSRGQGLADTQY
TRBV2	TRBJ1-4	ASSSQGGWGEKLF
TRBV4-1	TRBJ1-2	ASSQDLADHYGYT
TRBV6-5	TRBJ2-7	ASSWRDGYEQY
TRBV2	TRBJ2-2	ASNTGGINTGELF
TRBV27	TRBJ2-3	ASRQTSGRLINTDTQY
TRBV2	TRBJ2-7	ASSGRDPRPYEQY
TRBV7-9	TRBJ1-2	ASSSGDREARGYT
TRBV19	TRBJ1-1	ATVPPQGRPNTEAF
TRBV5-1	TRBJ1-5	ASSLTGSDQPQH
TRBV11-3	TRBJ2-1	ASSFGLAGSYNEQF
TRBV5-8	TRBJ2-3	ASSLLGQGFGDTQY
TRBV30	TRBJ2-7	AWSVQTNSYEQY
TRBV5-6	TRBJ2-2	ASSRDRAVGELF
TRBV5-1	TRBJ2-1	ASSRQGQGVGNEQF
TRBV6-2/TRBV6-3	TRBJ1-1	ASSYGQGALDTEAF
TRBV30	TRBJ2-1	AWSVRSGIHNEQF
TRBV7-2	TRBJ1-6	ASSFGPGSYNSPLH
TRBV3-1/TRBV3-2	TRBJ2-1	ASSPLGQGLGNEQF
TRBV6-5	TRBJ2-3	ASSFRQGGGDTQY
TRBV5-1	TRBJ2-1	ASSLGGRSAHEQF
TRBV11-3	TRBJ2-7	ASSLERERYEQY
TRBV2	TRBJ2-3	ASSDEAGATDTQY
TRBV28	TRBJ2-7	ASSSPSGSPHEQY
TRBV15	TRBJ2-7	ATSEAGRTYEQY
TRBV7-2	TRBJ1-3	ASSLRDSPGNTIY